Listed below are T cell receptor beta chains from one sample, sequenced in a study of blood T cell repertoires in COVID-19. Here immunoSEQ multiplex PCR was the method, and the copy in TCRdb shows in-frame clones only, minus some. The sample includes around 310,000 clones, around nine tenths seen only once; the top ten take about 9.9%. Sequenced: PBMCs or T cells enriched from blood (not recorded which). The origin of the receptors is a middle-aged woman who had recovered from COVID-19. CDR3s include the opening cysteine and the closing phenylalanine or tryptophan. The order of the fields is V gene, D gene, clone size, J gene, CDR3 protein, CDR3 DNA. D genes are given only for firm matches. Clone size is not always given. Where it is, it says once, few, many or a class for expanded clones.

V gene: TRBV11-2
D gene: .
clone size: .
J gene: TRBJ2-7
CDR3 protein: CASSLGQDPSYEQYF
CDR3 DNA: TGTGCCAGCAGCTTGGGCCAGGATCCCTCCTACGAGCAGTACTTC

V gene: TRBV6-2/TRBV6-3
D gene: TRBD2
clone size: .
J gene: TRBJ2-3
CDR3 protein: CASSSLTSGTQNTQYF
CDR3 DNA: TGTGCCAGCAGTTCCCTGACTAGCGGCACTCAAAATACGCAGTATTTT

V gene: TRBV29-1
D gene: TRBD2
clone size: .
J gene: TRBJ2-7
CDR3 protein: CSAKEVAGYEQYF
CDR3 DNA: TGCAGCGCCAAGGAGGTAGCGGGATACGAGCAGTACTTC

V gene: TRBV5-4
D gene: .
clone size: .
J gene: TRBJ2-1
CDR3 protein: CASGRDSLTNEQFF
CDR3 DNA: TGTGCCAGCGGTAGAGACTCCCTAACCAATGAGCAGTTCTTC

V gene: TRBV29-1
D gene: TRBD1
clone size: .
J gene: TRBJ1-2
CDR3 protein: CSVGTGTNYGYTF
CDR3 DNA: TGCAGCGTCGGGACAGGGACTAACTATGGCTACACCTTC

V gene: TRBV3-1/TRBV3-2
D gene: TRBD2
clone size: .
J gene: TRBJ2-5
CDR3 protein: CASSQDLRREGPSPETQYF
CDR3 DNA: TGTGCCAGCAGCCAAGATCTTAGACGGGAGGGTCCAAGTCCGGAGACCCAGTACTTC

V gene: TRBV24-1
D gene: .
clone size: .
J gene: TRBJ1-2
CDR3 protein: CATCPGGAGSGYTF
CDR3 DNA: TGTGCCACCTGTCCAGGAGGGGCGGGGAGTGGCTACACCTTC

V gene: TRBV7-2
D gene: .
clone size: .
J gene: TRBJ2-7
CDR3 protein: CASSLGPTGTYEQYF
CDR3 DNA: TGTGCCAGCAGCTTAGGGCCGACAGGTACCTACGAGCAGTACTTC

V gene: TRBV3-1/TRBV3-2
D gene: TRBD1
clone size: .
J gene: TRBJ2-5
CDR3 protein: CASRGRDRGQETQYF
CDR3 DNA: TGTGCCAGCAGGGGTCGGGACAGGGGGCAAGAGACCCAGTACTTC

V gene: TRBV7-3
D gene: .
clone size: once
J gene: TRBJ2-7
CDR3 protein: CASSLNGQPNEQYF
CDR3 DNA: TGTGCCAGCAGCTTAAACGGACAGCCAAACGAGCAGTACTTC

V gene: TRBV25-1
D gene: .
clone size: .
J gene: TRBJ2-7
CDR3 protein: CASSARGRGYYEQYF
CDR3 DNA: TGTGCCAGCAGTGCGAGGGGCAGGGGTTACTACGAGCAGTACTTC

V gene: TRBV5-1
D gene: .
clone size: .
J gene: TRBJ2-3
CDR3 protein: CASSLNGGQSSTDTQYF
CDR3 DNA: TGCGCCAGCAGCTTGAATGGAGGACAGTCCAGCACAGATACGCAGTATTTT

V gene: TRBV6-2/TRBV6-3
D gene: TRBD1
clone size: once
J gene: TRBJ2-7
CDR3 protein: CASSGQGPEQYF
CDR3 DNA: TGTGCCAGCAGTGGACAGGGACCCGAGCAGTACTTC

V gene: TRBV24-1
D gene: TRBD1
clone size: .
J gene: TRBJ1-5
CDR3 protein: CATSAGDRGSNQPQHF
CDR3 DNA: TGTGCCACCAGTGCTGGGGACAGAGGGAGCAATCAGCCCCAGCATTTT

V gene: TRBV6-2/TRBV6-3
D gene: .
clone size: .
J gene: TRBJ1-5
CDR3 protein: CASSYSYSNQPQHF
CDR3 DNA: TGTGCCAGCAGTTACTCCTATAGCAATCAGCCCCAGCATTTT

V gene: TRBV24-1
D gene: TRBD1
clone size: .
J gene: TRBJ1-5
CDR3 protein: CATSDSGQGRSASNQPQHF
CDR3 DNA: TGTGCCACCAGTGACTCCGGACAGGGACGATCGGCCAGCAATCAGCCCCAGCATTTT

V gene: TRBV4-2
D gene: .
clone size: .
J gene: TRBJ2-7
CDR3 protein: CASSQDPTYEQYF
CDR3 DNA: TGTGCCAGCAGCCAAGACCCCACTTATGAGCAGTACTTC

V gene: TRBV3-1/TRBV3-2
D gene: TRBD1
clone size: .
J gene: TRBJ2-7
CDR3 protein: CASSPSQTGISYEQYF
CDR3 DNA: TGTGCCAGCAGCCCCTCGCAGACAGGGATATCCTACGAGCAGTACTTC

V gene: TRBV11-3
D gene: .
clone size: .
J gene: TRBJ2-7
CDR3 protein: CASSLLASYEQYF
CDR3 DNA: TGTGCCAGCAGCTTACTAGCCTCCTACGAGCAGTACTTC

V gene: TRBV9
D gene: .
clone size: .
J gene: TRBJ2-2
CDR3 protein: CASSRQGGTGELFF
CDR3 DNA: TGTGCCAGCAGCCGACAGGGAGGCACCGGGGAGCTGTTTTTT

V gene: TRBV5-4
D gene: TRBD2
clone size: .
J gene: TRBJ2-5
CDR3 protein: CASSETSGGTRGTQYF
CDR3 DNA: TGTGCCAGCAGCGAGACTAGCGGGGGAACCCGGGGGACCCAGTACTTC

V gene: TRBV9
D gene: TRBD2
clone size: .
J gene: TRBJ2-3
CDR3 protein: CASSARLAAGEDTQYF
CDR3 DNA: TGTGCCAGCAGCGCGAGACTAGCGGCCGGGGAAGATACGCAGTATTTT

V gene: TRBV4-3
D gene: .
clone size: .
J gene: TRBJ2-5
CDR3 protein: CASSSDGTQETQYF
CDR3 DNA: TGCGCCAGCAGCTCAGACGGGACTCAAGAGACCCAGTACTTC

V gene: TRBV5-4
D gene: TRBD2
clone size: .
J gene: TRBJ2-3
CDR3 protein: CASSLDGAGGATDTQYF
CDR3 DNA: TGTGCCAGCAGCTTGGATGGGGCGGGAGGGGCCACAGATACGCAGTATTTT

V gene: TRBV3-1/TRBV3-2
D gene: TRBD2
clone size: .
J gene: TRBJ2-1
CDR3 protein: CASSQGGGAQPRVEQFF
CDR3 DNA: TGTGCCAGCAGCCAAGGGGGGGGAGCCCAGCCCCGGGTTGAGCAGTTCTTC

V gene: TRBV4-3
D gene: TRBD1
clone size: .
J gene: TRBJ1-5
CDR3 protein: CASSQGTGAHGQPQHF
CDR3 DNA: TGCGCCAGCAGCCAAGGCACAGGGGCGCACGGTCAGCCCCAGCATTTT

V gene: TRBV9
D gene: .
clone size: .
J gene: TRBJ1-6
CDR3 protein: CASSASGVINSPLHF
CDR3 DNA: TGTGCCAGCAGCGCCTCCGGGGTGATTAATTCACCCCTCCACTTT

V gene: TRBV6-2/TRBV6-3
D gene: TRBD2
clone size: once
J gene: TRBJ2-7
CDR3 protein: CASSYALAGRPEQYF
CDR3 DNA: TGTGCCAGCAGTTACGCACTAGCGGGCCGACCCGAGCAGTACTTC

V gene: TRBV18
D gene: TRBD2
clone size: .
J gene: TRBJ2-7
CDR3 protein: CASSVGLAGGVYEQYF
CDR3 DNA: TGTGCCAGCTCAGTCGGACTAGCGGGAGGGGTTTACGAGCAGTACTTC

V gene: TRBV11-3
D gene: TRBD1
clone size: .
J gene: TRBJ1-4
CDR3 protein: CASTPGQAGEKLFF
CDR3 DNA: TGTGCCAGCACCCCGGGACAGGCGGGGGAAAAACTGTTTTTT

V gene: TRBV3-1/TRBV3-2
D gene: .
clone size: .
J gene: TRBJ2-5
CDR3 protein: CASSQDAAKETQYF
CDR3 DNA: TGTGCCAGCAGCCAAGATGCGGCTAAAGAGACCCAGTACTTC

V gene: TRBV4-1
D gene: TRBD1
clone size: once
J gene: TRBJ1-4
CDR3 protein: CASSQTGLNEKLFF
CDR3 DNA: TGCGCCAGCAGCCAGACAGGGCTTAATGAAAAACTGTTTTTT

V gene: TRBV2
D gene: .
clone size: .
J gene: TRBJ2-7
CDR3 protein: CASSEAGGIYEQYF
CDR3 DNA: TGTGCCAGCAGTGAGGCAGGAGGGATCTACGAGCAGTACTTC

V gene: TRBV6-1
D gene: TRBD1
clone size: .
J gene: TRBJ1-4
CDR3 protein: CASRETPGQGNEKLFF
CDR3 DNA: TGTGCCAGCAGGGAAACCCCGGGACAGGGAAATGAAAAACTGTTTTTT

V gene: TRBV5-4
D gene: TRBD2
clone size: few
J gene: TRBJ2-1
CDR3 protein: CASSSILAGGYNEQFF
CDR3 DNA: TGTGCCAGCAGCTCGATACTAGCGGGGGGCTACAATGAGCAGTTCTTC

V gene: TRBV5-8
D gene: TRBD2
clone size: .
J gene: TRBJ2-3
CDR3 protein: CASSLDLAGVGSDTQYF
CDR3 DNA: TGTGCCAGCAGCTTGGATCTAGCGGGAGTGGGGTCAGATACGCAGTATTTT

V gene: TRBV29-1
D gene: .
clone size: .
J gene: TRBJ1-3
CDR3 protein: CSVALLGNTIYF
CDR3 DNA: TGCAGCGTTGCCTTACTTGGAAACACCATATATTTT

V gene: TRBV9
D gene: TRBD1
clone size: .
J gene: TRBJ1-2
CDR3 protein: CASSNRDRGREGYTF
CDR3 DNA: TGTGCCAGCAGCAACCGGGACAGGGGGCGCGAGGGCTACACCTTC

V gene: TRBV11-3
D gene: .
clone size: .
J gene: TRBJ1-1
CDR3 protein: CASSLLRGTEAFF
CDR3 DNA: TGTGCCAGCAGCTTACTCAGGGGTACTGAAGCTTTCTTT

V gene: TRBV30
D gene: .
clone size: once
J gene: TRBJ1-4
CDR3 protein: CAWSVRRGNEKLFF
CDR3 DNA: TGTGCCTGGAGTGTACGTAGGGGAAATGAAAAACTGTTTTTT

V gene: TRBV28
D gene: .
clone size: .
J gene: TRBJ1-2
CDR3 protein: CASSAFTQGKSGYTF
CDR3 DNA: TGTGCCAGCAGCGCTTTTACCCAGGGGAAATCTGGCTACACCTTC

V gene: TRBV3-1/TRBV3-2
D gene: .
clone size: .
J gene: TRBJ2-1
CDR3 protein: CASSQPSADNYNEQFF
CDR3 DNA: TGTGCCAGCAGCCAACCCTCAGCGGATAACTACAATGAGCAGTTCTTC

V gene: TRBV28
D gene: TRBD1
clone size: .
J gene: TRBJ2-7
CDR3 protein: CASRRTGYEQYF
CDR3 DNA: TGTGCCAGCAGAAGGACAGGGTACGAGCAGTACTTC

V gene: TRBV5-1
D gene: TRBD1
clone size: few
J gene: TRBJ1-3
CDR3 protein: CASSLGTPGQGGGNTIYF
CDR3 DNA: TGCGCCAGCAGCTTGGGTACCCCGGGACAGGGCGGCGGAAACACCATATATTTT

V gene: TRBV2
D gene: .
clone size: many
J gene: TRBJ1-6
CDR3 protein: CASSEAARGGSPLHF
CDR3 DNA: TGTGCCAGCAGTGAAGCGGCCAGGGGTGGCTCACCCCTCCACTTT